A single sample is the source of the 14 T cell receptor beta chains below, sequenced in a study of regulatory T cells in long-lasting Graves disease. Documented time point: persistent/refractory GD, antithyroid drugs over 5 years with positive TRAb. The TCR library was prepared using RNA isolated from PBMCs. CDR3 regions were amplified by Arm-PCR using iRepertoire HTBI primers to build TCR beta libraries. TCRdb redid the calling of the multiplex PCR reads with MiXCR, one entry per CDR3 protein. The profile shows around 460,000 distinct CDR3 sequences, about 22% of them singletons. The input for sequencing was peripheral blood mononuclear cells (PBMCs), taken when the disease was refractory, from a patient treated with antithyroid drugs. All receptors come from a female donor with Graves disease.

This clonotype showed up just a few times. Germline is not matched at one junction end, which may reflect a read error. The V call is TRBV6-2 or TRBV6-3, the J call TRBJ2-2; a possible D gene is TRBD2 (7 bases). This CDR3 has 14 residues. Germline V gene data show CDR1 as MNHEY and CDR2 as SVGEGT. DNA for the CDR3: TGTGCCAGCAGTACGGGGAGGGGGACGTGGGAGCCGTTTTTT. Protein sequence: CASSTGRGTWEPFF.

The table lists this clonotype with a few counts. V usage is TRBV20-1 and J usage is TRBJ2-7, with unresolved D. Germline V gene sequence: CDR1 DFQATT, CDR2 SNEGSKA (reference sequence). Trimming removed 1 base from V and 3 bases from J, with 10 bases in between. The CDR3 runs 13 residues. In DNA form, the CDR3 reads TGCAGTGCTAGAGGAACTGACGACTACGAGCAGTACTTC. This gives the protein CSARGTDDYEQYF.

At least ten counts were recorded for this clonotype. The chain joins TRBV5-1 to TRBJ1-1; D not resolved. Germline loops: CDR1 SGHRS, CDR2 YFSETQ. The CDR3 length is 13 residues. V lost 0 bases, J lost 5 bases, and 8 bases lay in between. The CDR3 DNA follows: TGCGCCAGCAGCTTGGATGCGGTAACTGAAGCTTTCTTT. Residues: CASSLDAVTEAFF. The variable domain in full, with the rest retrieved from reference TRBV5-1 and TRBJ1-1, is KAGVTQTPRYLIKTRGQQVTLSCSPISGHRSVSWYQQTPGQGLQFLFEYFSETQRNKGNFPGRFSGRQFSNSRSEMNVSTLELGDSALYLCASSLDAVTEAFFGQGTRLTVV.

This clonotype was seen many times. The rearrangement joins TRBV2 to TRBJ2-7; maybe TRBD2 (6 bases). V was cut by 4 bases and J by 6 bases, with 10 bases left in between. The CDR3 runs to 12 residues. CDR1 and CDR2 (germline): SNHLY, FYNNEI. Written as DNA, the CDR3 is TGTGCCAGCAGTGTAGGCGGGGCCGAGCAGTACTTC. It codes for CASSVGGAEQYF. The entire variable domain, with the rest obtained from reference TRBV2 and TRBJ2-7, is as follows: EPEVTQTPSHQVTQMGQEVILRCVPISNHLYFYWYRQILGQKVEFLVSFYNNEISEKSEIFDDQFSVERPDGSNFTLKIRSTKLEDSAMYFCASSVGGAEQYFGPGTRLTVT.

This clonotype was recorded once. At one end, the junction sequence differs from germline, possibly due to a read error. J is TRBJ2-7 and V is TRBV7-7; a weak D match, TRBD2 (6 bases). Germline lookup yields CDR1 SSHAT and CDR2 FNYEAQ (reference sequence). The CDR3 spans 13 residues. For the CDR3, the DNA is TGTGCTAGCAGCTCGCGACTGGGGGGCGAGCAGTACTTC. Amino acids: CASSSRLGGEQYF.

Written as DNA, the CDR3 is TGTGCCAGTAGGGGTCCTGATAGCAATCAGCCCCAGCATTTT. This gives the protein CASRGPDSNQPQHF. V usage is TRBV19 and J usage is TRBJ1-5; D remains unclear. CDR1 is LNHDA and CDR2 is SQIVND in the germline V gene (reference sequence). The CDR3 runs 14 residues. Trimming shortened V by 6 bases and J by 0 bases, and 9 bases separated the two germline ends.

This clonotype was counted once. The V and J genes are TRBV7-8 and TRBJ1-6; D is ambiguous. This CDR3 has 15 amino acids. Trimming shortened V by 1 base and J by 4 bases, and 8 bases separated the two germline ends. CDR1 SGHVS and CDR2 FQNEAQ come from the germline V gene. CDR3 sequence: CASSLVSGYNSPLHF. In DNA form, the CDR3 reads TGTGCCAGCAGCTTAGTTAGCGGATATAATTCACCCCTCCACTTT.

This clonotype was picked up one time. V and J are TRBV7-9 and TRBJ1-3, with unresolved D. Germline V gene lookup returns CDR1 SEHNR and CDR2 FQNEAQ (reference sequence). V lost 5 bases and J 9 bases, leaving 8 bases between the germline ends. The CDR3 length is 11 residues. CDR3 protein: CASSLFGTIYF. The CDR3 DNA follows: TGTGCCAGCAGCCTATTTGGCACCATATATTTT.

This clonotype was recorded many times. The chain joins TRBV28 to TRBJ2-5; 8 bases align to TRBD1. The CDR3 totals 14 residues. V shed 8 bases, J shed 2 bases, and the junction held 7 bases outside the gene matches. Per germline, CDR1 MDHEN and CDR2 SYDVKM. The CDR3 sequence: CASSEDREQETQYF. Written as DNA, the CDR3 is TGTGCCAGCTCCGAGGACAGGGAGCAAGAGACCCAGTACTTC.

Worth noting for this clonotype: This may be a read error, as it is one base from a much larger clone. The chain carries TRBV12-3 or TRBV12-4 and TRBJ1-5, with D unclear. V was trimmed by 4 bases and J by 3 bases, leaving 13 bases between them. There are 15 residues in the CDR3. The CDR3 spells CASSSGGRLNQPQHF. The DNA of the CDR3 is TGTGCCAGCAGTTCGGGAGGACGCCTCAATCAGCCCCAGCATTTT.

This clonotype was observed many times. This chain links TRBV6-1 with TRBJ2-5, with D uncertain. CDR1 MNHNS and CDR2 SASEGT come from the germline V gene. The CDR3 loop spans 15 amino acids. V lost 6 bases and J 5 bases, leaving 19 bases between the germline ends. In DNA, the CDR3 is TGTGCCAGCAGCCTACAAAGGGCGACGGATGAGACCCAGTACTTC. Residues: CASSLQRATDETQYF.

As to this clonotype: This sequence may be a read error, since a much larger clone differs from it by one base. The chain has TRBV28 and TRBJ1-2; 11 bases align to TRBD1. The germline gives CDR1 MDHEN, CDR2 SYDVKM. V lost 3 bases and J lost 7; bases outside the gene matches: 10. The CDR3 is 16 residues long. CDR3 sequence: CASSFEPRTGGGGYTF. In nucleotides, the CDR3 is TGTGCCAGCAGTTTCGAGCCTCGGACAGGGGGCGGTGGCTACACCTTC.

This clonotype has ten or more counts. This rearrangement joins TRBV29-1 to TRBJ2-5, with 9 bases lining up with TRBD2. V shed 6 bases, J shed 1 base, and the junction held 6 bases outside the gene matches. Germline-derived CDR1 and CDR2 are SQVTM and ANQGSEA. This CDR3 region has 14 residues. Here the CDR3 DNA reads TGCAGCGTATGGACTAGCGCGATCCAAGAGACCCAGTACTTC. This sequence encodes CSVWTSAIQETQYF.

This clonotype was observed at least ten times. Written as DNA, the CDR3 is TGTGCCAGCAGCTTAAGTCCTGGAGAGACCCAGTACTTC. Amino acids: CASSLSPGETQYF. V and J are TRBV7-3 and TRBJ2-5; no firm D call. CDR3 length: 13 amino acids. Trimming shortened V by 1 base and J by 4 bases, and 7 bases separated the two germline ends. CDR1 and CDR2 (germline): SGHTA, FQGTGA.